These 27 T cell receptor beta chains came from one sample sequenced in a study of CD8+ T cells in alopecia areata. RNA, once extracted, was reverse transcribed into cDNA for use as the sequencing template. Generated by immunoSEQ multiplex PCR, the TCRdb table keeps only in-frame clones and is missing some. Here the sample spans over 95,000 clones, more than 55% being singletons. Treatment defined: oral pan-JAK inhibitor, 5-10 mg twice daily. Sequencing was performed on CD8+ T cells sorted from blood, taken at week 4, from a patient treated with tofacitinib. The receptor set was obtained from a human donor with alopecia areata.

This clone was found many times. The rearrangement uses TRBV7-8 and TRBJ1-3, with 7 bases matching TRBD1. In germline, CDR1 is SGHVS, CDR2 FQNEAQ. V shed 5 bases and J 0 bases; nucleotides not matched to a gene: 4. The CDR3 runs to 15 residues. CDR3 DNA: TGTGCCAGCAGCGGGACAGCCTCCTCTGGAAACACCATATATTTT. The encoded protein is CASSGTASSGNTIYF.

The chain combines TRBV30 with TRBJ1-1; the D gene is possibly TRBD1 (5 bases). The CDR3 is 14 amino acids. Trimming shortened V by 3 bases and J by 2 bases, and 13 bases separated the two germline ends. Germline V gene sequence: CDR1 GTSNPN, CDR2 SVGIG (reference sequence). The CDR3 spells CAWSGGVGNTEAFF. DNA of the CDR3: TGTGCCTGGAGCGGAGGGGTAGGAAACACTGAAGCTTTCTTT.

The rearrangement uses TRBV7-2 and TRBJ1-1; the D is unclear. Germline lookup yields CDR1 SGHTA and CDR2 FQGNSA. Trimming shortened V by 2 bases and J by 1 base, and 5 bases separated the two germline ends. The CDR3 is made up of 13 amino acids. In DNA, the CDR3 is TGTGCCAGCAGCTTATCCGGGAACACTGAAGCTTTCTTT. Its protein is CASSLSGNTEAFF.

In DNA, the CDR3 is TGTGCCAGCAGCCATACCGGGACTACCGACAATGAGCAGTTCTTC. Its translation: CASSHTGTTDNEQFF. The V call is TRBV5-4, the J call TRBJ2-1, with 7 bases fitting TRBD2. Trimming took 4 bases from V and 5 from J; bases not matched to a gene: 9. CDR3 length: 15 residues. Per germline, CDR1 SGHNT and CDR2 YYREEE (reference sequence).

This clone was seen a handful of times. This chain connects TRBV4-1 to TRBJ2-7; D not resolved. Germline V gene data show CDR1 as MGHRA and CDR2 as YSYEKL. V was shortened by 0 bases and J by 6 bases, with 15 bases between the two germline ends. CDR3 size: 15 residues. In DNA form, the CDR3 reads TGCGCCAGCAGCCAAGAACCGGGCCCTGCACTCGAGCAGTACTTC. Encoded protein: CASSQEPGPALEQYF.

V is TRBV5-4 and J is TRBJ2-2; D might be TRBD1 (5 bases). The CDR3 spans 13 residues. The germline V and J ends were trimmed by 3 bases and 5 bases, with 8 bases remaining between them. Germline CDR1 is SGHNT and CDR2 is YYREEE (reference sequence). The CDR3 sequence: CASSSTDTGELFF. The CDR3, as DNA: TGTGCCAGCAGCTCGACAGATACCGGGGAGCTGTTTTTT. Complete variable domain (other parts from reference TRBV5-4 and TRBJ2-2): ETGVTQSPTHLIKTRGQQVTLRCSSQSGHNTVSWYQQALGQGPQFIFQYYREEENGRGNFPPRFSGLQFPNYSSELNVNALELDDSALYLCASSSTDTGELFFGEGSRLTVL.

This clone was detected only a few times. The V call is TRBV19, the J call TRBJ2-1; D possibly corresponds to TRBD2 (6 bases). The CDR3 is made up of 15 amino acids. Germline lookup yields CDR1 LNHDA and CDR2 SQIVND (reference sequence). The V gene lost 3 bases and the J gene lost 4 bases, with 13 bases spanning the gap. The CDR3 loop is CASSIDVREYNEQFF. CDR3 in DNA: TGTGCCAGTAGTATTGACGTCCGGGAGTACAATGAGCAGTTCTTC.

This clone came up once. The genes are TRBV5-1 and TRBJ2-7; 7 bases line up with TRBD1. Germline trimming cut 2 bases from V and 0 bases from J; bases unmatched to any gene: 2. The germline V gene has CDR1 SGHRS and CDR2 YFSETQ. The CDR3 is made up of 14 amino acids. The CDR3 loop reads CASSFWDSSYEQYF. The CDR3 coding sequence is TGCGCCAGCAGCTTTTGGGACAGCTCCTACGAGCAGTACTTC.

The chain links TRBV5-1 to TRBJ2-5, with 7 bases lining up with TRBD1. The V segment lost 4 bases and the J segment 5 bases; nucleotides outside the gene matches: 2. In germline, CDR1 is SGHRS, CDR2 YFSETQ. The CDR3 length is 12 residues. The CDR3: CASSKQGETQYF. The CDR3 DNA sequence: TGCGCCAGCAGCAAACAGGGGGAGACCCAGTACTTC. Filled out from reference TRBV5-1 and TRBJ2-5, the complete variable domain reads KAGVTQTPRYLIKTRGQQVTLSCSPISGHRSVSWYQQTPGQGLQFLFEYFSETQRNKGNFPGRFSGRQFSNSRSEMNVSTLELGDSALYLCASSKQGETQYFGPGTRLLVL.

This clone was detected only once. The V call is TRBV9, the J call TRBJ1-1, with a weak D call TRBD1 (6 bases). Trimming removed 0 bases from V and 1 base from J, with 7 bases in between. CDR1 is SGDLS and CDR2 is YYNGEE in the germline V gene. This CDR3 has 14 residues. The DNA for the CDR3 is TGTGCCAGCAGCGTAGAAGGGGGGAACACTGAAGCTTTCTTT. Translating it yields CASSVEGGNTEAFF.

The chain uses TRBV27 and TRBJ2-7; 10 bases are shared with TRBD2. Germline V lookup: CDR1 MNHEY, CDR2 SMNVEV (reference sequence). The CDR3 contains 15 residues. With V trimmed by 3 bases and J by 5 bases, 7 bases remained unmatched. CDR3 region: CASSFLASGSHEQYF. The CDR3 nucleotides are TGTGCCAGCAGTTTCTTGGCTAGCGGGAGTCACGAGCAGTACTTC.

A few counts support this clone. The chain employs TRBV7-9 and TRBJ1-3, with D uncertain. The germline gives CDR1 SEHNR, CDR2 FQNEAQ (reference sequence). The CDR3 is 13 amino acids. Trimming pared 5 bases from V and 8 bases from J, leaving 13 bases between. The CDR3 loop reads CASSPKGSYTIYF. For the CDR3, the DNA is TGTGCCAGCAGCCCAAAGGGTTCTTACACCATATATTTT.

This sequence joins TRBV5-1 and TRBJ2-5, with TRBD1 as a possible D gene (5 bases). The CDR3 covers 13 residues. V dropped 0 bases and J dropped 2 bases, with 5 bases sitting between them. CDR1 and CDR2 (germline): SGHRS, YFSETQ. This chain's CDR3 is CASSLGQQETQYF. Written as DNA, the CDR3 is TGCGCCAGCAGCTTGGGACAGCAAGAGACCCAGTACTTC. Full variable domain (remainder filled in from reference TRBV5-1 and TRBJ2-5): KAGVTQTPRYLIKTRGQQVTLSCSPISGHRSVSWYQQTPGQGLQFLFEYFSETQRNKGNFPGRFSGRQFSNSRSEMNVSTLELGDSALYLCASSLGQQETQYFGPGTRLLVL.

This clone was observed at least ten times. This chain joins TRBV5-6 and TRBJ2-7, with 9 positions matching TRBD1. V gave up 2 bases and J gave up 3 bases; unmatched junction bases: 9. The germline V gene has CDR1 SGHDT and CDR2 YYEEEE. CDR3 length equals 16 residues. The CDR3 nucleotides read TGTGCCAGCAGCTTCGCCGCCGGGACAGGGAGCTACGAGCAGTACTTC. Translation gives CASSFAAGTGSYEQYF. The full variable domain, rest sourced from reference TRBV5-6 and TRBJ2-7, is DAGVTQSPTHLIKTRGQQVTLRCSPKSGHDTVSWYQQALGQGPQFIFQYYEEEERQRGNFPDRFSGHQFPNYSSELNVNALLLGDSALYLCASSFAAGTGSYEQYFGPGTRLTVT.

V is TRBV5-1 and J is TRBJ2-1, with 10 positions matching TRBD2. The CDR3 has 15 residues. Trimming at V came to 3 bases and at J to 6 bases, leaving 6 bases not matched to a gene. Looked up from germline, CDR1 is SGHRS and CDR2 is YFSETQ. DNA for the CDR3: TGCGCCAGCAGCTACAGCGGGGGGGCGTCCAATGAGCAGTTCTTC. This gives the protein CASSYSGGASNEQFF.

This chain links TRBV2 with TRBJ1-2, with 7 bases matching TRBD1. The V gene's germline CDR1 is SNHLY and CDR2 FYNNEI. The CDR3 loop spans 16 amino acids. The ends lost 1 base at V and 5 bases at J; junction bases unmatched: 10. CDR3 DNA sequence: TGTGCCAGCAGTGAAGAAGACAGGGAAGGAGGGTATGGCTACACCTTC. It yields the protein CASSEEDREGGYGYTF.

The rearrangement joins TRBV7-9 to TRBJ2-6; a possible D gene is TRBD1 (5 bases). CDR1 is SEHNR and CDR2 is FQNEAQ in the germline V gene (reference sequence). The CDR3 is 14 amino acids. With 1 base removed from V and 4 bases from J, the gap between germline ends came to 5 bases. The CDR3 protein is CASSLGTGANVLTF. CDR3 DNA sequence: TGTGCCAGCAGCTTAGGGACAGGGGCCAACGTCCTGACTTTC.

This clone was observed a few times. The DNA for the CDR3 is TGTGCCAGCAGCTTACGTCATGATGAGCAGTTCTTC. Protein product: CASSLRHDEQFF. The gene calls are TRBV7-3 and TRBJ2-1; D not certain. Germline V gives CDR1 SGHTA, CDR2 FQGTGA. The V gene lost 2 bases and the J gene lost 8 bases, with 7 bases spanning the gap. The CDR3 has 12 amino acids.

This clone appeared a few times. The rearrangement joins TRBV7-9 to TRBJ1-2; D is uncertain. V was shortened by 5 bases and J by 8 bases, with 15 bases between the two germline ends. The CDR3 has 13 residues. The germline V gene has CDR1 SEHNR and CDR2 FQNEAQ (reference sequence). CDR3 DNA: TGTGCCAGCAGCCCGCCACTGGCGGTGGGCTACACCTTC. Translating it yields CASSPPLAVGYTF.

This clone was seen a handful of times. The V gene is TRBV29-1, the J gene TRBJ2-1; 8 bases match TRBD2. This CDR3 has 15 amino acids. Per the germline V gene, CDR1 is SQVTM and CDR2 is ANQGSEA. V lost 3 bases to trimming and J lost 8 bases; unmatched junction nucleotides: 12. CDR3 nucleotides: TGCAGCGTTGATGTCTTTGCGGGGGGCCGGTATGAGCAGTTCTTC. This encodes CSVDVFAGGRYEQFF.

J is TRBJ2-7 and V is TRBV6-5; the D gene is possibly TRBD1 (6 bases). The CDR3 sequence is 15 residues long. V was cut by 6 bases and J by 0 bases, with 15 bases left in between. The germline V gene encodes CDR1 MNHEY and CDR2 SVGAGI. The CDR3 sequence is CASRYKQGFSYEQYF. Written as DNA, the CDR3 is TGTGCCAGCAGGTATAAACAGGGCTTCTCCTACGAGCAGTACTTC.

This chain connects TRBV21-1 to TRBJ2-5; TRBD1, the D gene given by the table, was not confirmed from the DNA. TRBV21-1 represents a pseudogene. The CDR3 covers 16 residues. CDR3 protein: CASSTYRFGSQETQYF. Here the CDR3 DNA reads TGTGCCAGCAGCACTTACAGGTTCGGATCGCAAGAGACCCAGTACTTC.

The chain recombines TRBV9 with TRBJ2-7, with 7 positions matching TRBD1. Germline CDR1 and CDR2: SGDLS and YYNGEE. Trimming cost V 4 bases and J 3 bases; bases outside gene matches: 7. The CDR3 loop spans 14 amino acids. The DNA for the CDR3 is TGTGCCAGCAGCATAGAGGGGGACAGCTACGAGCAGTACTTC. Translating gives CASSIEGDSYEQYF. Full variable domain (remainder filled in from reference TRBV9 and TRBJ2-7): DSGVTQTPKHLITATGQRVTLRCSPRSGDLSVYWYQQSLDQGLQFLIQYYNGEERAKGNILERFSAQQFPDLHSELNLSSLELGDSALYFCASSIEGDSYEQYFGPGTRLTVT.

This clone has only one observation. The CDR3 bases are TGTGCCAGCAGCTTGGATGGTAGCGGGAGGGCGGATCAGTTCTTC. Its protein product is CASSLDGSGRADQFF. V and J are TRBV5-6 and TRBJ2-1; the match to TRBD2 covers 11 bases. The germline V gene has CDR1 SGHDT and CDR2 YYEEEE. This CDR3 has 15 amino acids. V lost 0 bases and J lost 13; bases outside the gene matches: 9.

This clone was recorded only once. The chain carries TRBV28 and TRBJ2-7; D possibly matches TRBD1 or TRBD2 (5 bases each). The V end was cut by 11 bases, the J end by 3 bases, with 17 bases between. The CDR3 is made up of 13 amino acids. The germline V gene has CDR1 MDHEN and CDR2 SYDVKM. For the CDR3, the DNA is TGTGCCTTGGGGGAGATGGGCTACTACGAGCAGTACTTC. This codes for CALGEMGYYEQYF. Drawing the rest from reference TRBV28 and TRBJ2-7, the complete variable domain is DVKVTQSSRYLVKRTGEKVFLECVQDMDHENMFWYRQDPGLGLRLIYFSYDVKMKEKGDIPEGYSVSREKKERFSLILESASTNQTSMYLCALGEMGYYEQYFGPGTRLTVT.

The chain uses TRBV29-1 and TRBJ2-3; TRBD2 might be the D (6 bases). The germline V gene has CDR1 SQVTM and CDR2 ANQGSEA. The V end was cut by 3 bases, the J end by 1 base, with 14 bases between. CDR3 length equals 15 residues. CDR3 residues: CSVDGVSGRTDTQYF. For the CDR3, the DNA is TGCAGCGTTGACGGGGTTAGCGGTCGCACAGATACGCAGTATTTT.

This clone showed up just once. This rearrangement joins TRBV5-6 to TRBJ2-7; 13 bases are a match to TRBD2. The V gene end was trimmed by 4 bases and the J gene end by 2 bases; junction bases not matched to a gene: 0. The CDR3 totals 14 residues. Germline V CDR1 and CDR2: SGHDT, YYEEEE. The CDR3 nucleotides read TGTGCCAGCAGCGGACTAGCGGGAGCCTACGAGCAGTACTTC. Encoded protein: CASSGLAGAYEQYF.